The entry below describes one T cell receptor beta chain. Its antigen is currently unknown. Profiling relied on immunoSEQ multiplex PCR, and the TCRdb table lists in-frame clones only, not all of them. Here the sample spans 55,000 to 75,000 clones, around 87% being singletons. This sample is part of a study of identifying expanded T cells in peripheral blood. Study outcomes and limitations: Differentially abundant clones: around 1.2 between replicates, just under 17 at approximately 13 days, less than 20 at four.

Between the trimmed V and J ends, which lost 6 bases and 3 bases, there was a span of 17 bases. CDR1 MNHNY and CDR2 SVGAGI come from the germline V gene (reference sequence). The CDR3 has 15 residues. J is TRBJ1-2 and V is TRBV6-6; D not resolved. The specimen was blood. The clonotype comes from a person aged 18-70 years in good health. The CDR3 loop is CASSPLQRPDYGYTF. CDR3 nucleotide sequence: TGTGCCAGCAGCCCCCTGCAGAGGCCAGACTATGGCTACACCTTC.